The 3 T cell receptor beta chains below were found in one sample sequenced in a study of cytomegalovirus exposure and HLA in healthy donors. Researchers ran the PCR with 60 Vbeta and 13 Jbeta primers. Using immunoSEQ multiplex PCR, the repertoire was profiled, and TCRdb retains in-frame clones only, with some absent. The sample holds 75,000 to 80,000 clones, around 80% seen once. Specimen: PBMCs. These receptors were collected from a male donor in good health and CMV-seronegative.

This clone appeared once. As DNA, the CDR3 is TGTGCCTCCCTGGGCAGGGGAAATGGCTACACCTTC. This translates into CASLGRGNGYTF. V is TRBV10-3 and J is TRBJ1-2; D might be TRBD1 (6 bases). This CDR3 has 12 residues. The ends were cut back, 11 bases at V and 6 bases at J, with 16 bases in the middle. Germline-derived CDR1 and CDR2 are ENHRY and SYGVKD.

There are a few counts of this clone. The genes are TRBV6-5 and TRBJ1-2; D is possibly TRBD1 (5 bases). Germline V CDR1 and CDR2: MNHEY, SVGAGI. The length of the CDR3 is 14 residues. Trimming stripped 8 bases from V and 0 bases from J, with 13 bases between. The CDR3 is CASRRRGTNYGYTF. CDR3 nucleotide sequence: TGTGCCAGCCGTCGTCGGGGGACTAACTATGGCTACACCTTC.

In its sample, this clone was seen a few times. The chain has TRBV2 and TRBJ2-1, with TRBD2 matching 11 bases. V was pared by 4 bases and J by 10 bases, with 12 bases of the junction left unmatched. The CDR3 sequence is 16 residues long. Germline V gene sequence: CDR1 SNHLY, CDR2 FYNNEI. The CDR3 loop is CASSGFRTSGFGEQFF. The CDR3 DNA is TGTGCCAGCAGTGGGTTCCGGACTAGCGGGTTTGGCGAGCAGTTCTTC. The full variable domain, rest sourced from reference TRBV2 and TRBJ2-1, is EPEVTQTPSHQVTQMGQEVILRCVPISNHLYFYWYRQILGQKVEFLVSFYNNEISEKSEIFDDQFSVERPDGSNFTLKIRSTKLEDSAMYFCASSGFRTSGFGEQFFGPGTRLTVL.